One and the same sample provided the 26 T cell receptor beta chains below, sequenced in a study of OX40 agonist ivuxolimab in advanced cancers. Profiling relied on immunoSEQ multiplex PCR, and the TCRdb table lists in-frame clones only, not all of them. Here the sample spans roughly 76,000 clones, 85% to 90% being singletons. The sample in question was CD4+ or CD8+ T cells sorted from blood, obtained in a trial of the OX40 agonist ivuxolimab. Every receptor here comes from an adult with an advanced solid tumor such as melanoma, head and neck, liver or kidney cancer.

This clone was picked up a small number of times. In the same sample, other DNA sequences code for this CDR3. The V gene is TRBV20-1, the J gene TRBJ1-1; D is unresolved. This CDR3 has 11 amino acids. The germline V gene has CDR1 DFQATT and CDR2 SNEGSKA (reference sequence). V shed 3 bases and J shed 7 bases, with 9 bases lying between them. The CDR3 sequence: CSASLGREAFF. The CDR3 DNA reads TGCAGTGCTAGTCTTGGGCGTGAAGCTTTCTTT.

The rearrangement links TRBV7-2 to TRBJ2-5, with D tentatively TRBD1 or TRBD2 (5 bases each). The CDR3 length is 15 residues. V lost 1 base and J 4 bases, leaving 13 bases between the germline ends. Looked up from germline, CDR1 is SGHTA and CDR2 is FQGNSA. For the CDR3, the DNA is TGTGCCAGCAGCTTAGTCGTGGGGGAACGAGAGACCCAGTACTTC. Translation gives CASSLVVGERETQYF.

The chain has TRBV19 and TRBJ1-4; tentative D call: TRBD1 (5 bases). The V end was cut by 5 bases, the J end by 8 bases, with 12 bases between. The V gene's germline CDR1 is LNHDA and CDR2 SQIVND (reference sequence). CDR3 size: 13 residues. As DNA, the CDR3 is TGTGCCAGTAGTTTACCCGGGGGAGAAAAACTGTTTTTT. The encoded protein is CASSLPGGEKLFF.

This clone occurred once. The gene calls are TRBV5-4 and TRBJ1-6; 7 nucleotides align to TRBD1. The J segment lost 8 bases and the V segment lost 4 bases, leaving 12 bases of the junction unmatched. The CDR3 has 16 amino acids. Germline V gene data show CDR1 as SGHNT and CDR2 as YYREEE (reference sequence). The CDR3 DNA sequence: TGTGCCAGCAGCGCAGGTTCACAGGGGTTTCATTCACCCCTCCACTTT. It codes for CASSAGSQGFHSPLHF.

The chain joins TRBV9 to TRBJ2-3, with D possibly TRBD1 on 5 matching bases. The CDR3 consists of 15 residues. CDR1 is SGDLS and CDR2 is YYNGEE in the germline V gene. Between the trimmed V and J ends, which lost 1 base and 2 bases, there was a span of 11 bases. CDR3 amino acids: CASSVWEGATDTQYF. The CDR3 DNA follows: TGTGCCAGCAGCGTATGGGAAGGGGCCACAGATACGCAGTATTTT.

In its sample, this clone was seen a few times. In nucleotides, the CDR3 is TGTGCCAGCAGCTCGCTCAGGGGAGGGGGTGGCTACACCTTC. Protein sequence: CASSSLRGGGGYTF. The chain recombines TRBV7-9 with TRBJ1-2; D perhaps matches TRBD1 (6 bases). From germline, CDR1 is SEHNR and CDR2 FQNEAQ (reference sequence). Trimming removed 4 bases from V and 7 bases from J, with 16 bases in between. The CDR3 loop spans 14 amino acids.

This clone appeared a few times. At the DNA level, this CDR3 is encoded by other sequences in the same sample as well. The chain is built from TRBV6-6 and TRBJ2-6, with D perhaps TRBD1 (6 bases). The CDR3 consists of 14 residues. The germline V and J ends were trimmed by 11 bases and 2 bases, with 13 bases remaining between them. Germline values: CDR1 MNHNY, CDR2 SVGAGI (reference sequence). The CDR3 region has the DNA TGTGCCTCACAGGGCCTGACTGGGGCCAACGTCCTGACTTTC. It specifies CASQGLTGANVLTF.

The count of this clone is one. The chain carries TRBV5-4 and TRBJ2-1, with D possibly matching TRBD1 (5 bases). The CDR3 totals 13 residues. Germline assignment: CDR1 SGHNT and CDR2 YYREEE (reference sequence). Trimming cost V 1 base and J 3 bases, with 5 bases left between them. DNA of the CDR3: TGTGCCAGCAGCTTGACAGGCTACAATGAGCAGTTCTTC. Translating gives CASSLTGYNEQFF.

The chain links TRBV11-3 to TRBJ1-2; weak D call: TRBD1 (5 bases). This CDR3 has 13 amino acids. V gave up 8 bases and J gave up 2 bases, with 12 bases separating them. Germline CDR1 SGHNT, CDR2 YENEEA. The chain's CDR3 is CASLEQANYGYTF. The CDR3 region has the DNA TGTGCCAGCCTTGAACAGGCGAACTATGGCTACACCTTC.

The chain uses TRBV19 and TRBJ1-3; D not resolved. Germline V gene data show CDR1 as LNHDA and CDR2 as SQIVND (reference sequence). The V gene lost 6 bases and the J gene lost 7 bases, with 10 bases spanning the gap. This CDR3 is built from 12 residues. The CDR3 DNA sequence: TGTGCCAGTAGCAATCGGCGGAACACCATATATTTT. As protein: CASSNRRNTIYF. Complete variable domain (other parts from reference TRBV19 and TRBJ1-3): DGGITQSPKYLFRKEGQNVTLSCEQNLNHDAMYWYRQDPGQGLRLIYYSQIVNDFQKGDIAEGYSVSREKKESFPLTVTSAQKNPTAFYLCASSNRRNTIYFGEGSWLTVV.

This chain links TRBV4-1 with TRBJ1-1, with TRBD1 as a possible D gene (5 bases). Trimming cost V 1 base and J 9 bases, with 27 bases left between them. CDR3 length equals 18 residues. Looked up from germline, CDR1 is MGHRA and CDR2 is YSYEKL. The CDR3 sequence is CASSQGPQPALGAVKAFF. The DNA of the CDR3 is TGCGCCAGCAGCCAAGGCCCCCAACCGGCCTTAGGGGCAGTAAAAGCTTTCTTT.

This clone was counted a few times. CDR3 in amino acids: CAISARGREPLNTEAFF. The CDR3 DNA follows: TGTGCCATCAGTGCAAGGGGCAGGGAACCCTTGAACACTGAAGCTTTCTTT. The chain uses TRBV10-3 and TRBJ1-1; D might be TRBD1 (5 bases). V was shortened by 4 bases and J by 0 bases, with 18 bases between the two germline ends. CDR3 length equals 17 residues. CDR1 and CDR2 from the germline V gene are ENHRY and SYGVKD.

The chain employs TRBV19 and TRBJ2-2; D gene unclear. This CDR3 spans 17 amino acids. CDR1 is LNHDA, CDR2 SQIVND, per germline (reference sequence). V was shortened by 5 bases and J by 2 bases, with 18 bases between the two germline ends. CDR3: CASSPYLGSANTGELFF. DNA of the CDR3: TGTGCCAGTAGTCCGTATTTGGGCAGTGCTAACACCGGGGAGCTGTTTTTT.

Here the CDR3 DNA reads TGTGCCAGCAGCCTAGAACCGGGACAGAGCACAGATACGCAGTATTTT. As protein: CASSLEPGQSTDTQYF. The V and J genes are TRBV21-1 and TRBJ2-3; the table's TRBD1 call for D was not verified on the DNA. TRBV21-1 is designated a pseudogene. This CDR3 region has 16 residues.

The V gene is TRBV4-1, the J gene TRBJ1-2, with 7 nucleotides matching TRBD1. Trimming took 1 base from V and 8 from J; bases not matched to a gene: 7. Germline assignment: CDR1 MGHRA and CDR2 YSYEKL. The CDR3 has 14 amino acids. CDR3 sequence (DNA): TGCGCCAGCAGCCAAGTCGACAGGGCGGAAGGCTACACCTTC. Its protein product is CASSQVDRAEGYTF.

The chain carries TRBV6-1 and TRBJ2-2; 9 positions match TRBD1. Germline CDR1 and CDR2: MNHNS and SASEGT. The junction had 7 bases not matched to a gene; V was cut back by 4 bases and J by 4 bases. This CDR3 contains 16 residues. This chain's CDR3 is CASSGLQGAGTGELFF. CDR3 coding DNA: TGTGCCAGCAGTGGCCTACAGGGGGCGGGCACCGGGGAGCTGTTTTTT.

The chain links TRBV7-6 to TRBJ2-7; 10 bases line up with TRBD2. Trimming cost V 1 base and J 3 bases; bases outside gene matches: 9. Germline CDR1 reads SGHVS; CDR2 reads FNYEAQ. There are 17 residues in the CDR3. For the CDR3, the DNA is TGTGCCAGCAGCTTAGGGTTGTTGGCTAGCGGGGGCTACGAGCAGTACTTC. It is translated as CASSLGLLASGGYEQYF.

The rearrangement uses TRBV27 and TRBJ2-1, with 8 bases matching TRBD2. This CDR3 contains 16 residues. V was pared by 2 bases and J by 7 bases, with 10 bases of the junction left unmatched. The germline gives CDR1 MNHEY, CDR2 SMNVEV (reference sequence). CDR3 coding DNA: TGTGCCAGCAGTTTAGTGGGACTAGTTTATGATAATGAGCAGTTCTTC. It specifies CASSLVGLVYDNEQFF.

This chain links TRBV5-4 with TRBJ1-2; no clear D gene. The V gene's germline CDR1 is SGHNT and CDR2 YYREEE (reference sequence). This CDR3 spans 14 amino acids. The V and J ends lost 2 bases and 5 bases respectively, with 13 bases between them. Here the CDR3 DNA reads TGTGCCAGCAGCTTCGACACAGCTGGGTATGGCTACACCTTC. Translating gives CASSFDTAGYGYTF.

The CDR3 bases are TGTGCCAGCAAGTTCGAATCCTACGAGCAGTACTTC. It codes for CASKFESYEQYF. The chain carries TRBV2 and TRBJ2-7; no reliable D call. The germline gives CDR1 SNHLY, CDR2 FYNNEI. The V end was cut by 7 bases, the J end by 1 base, with 8 bases between. This CDR3 contains 12 residues.

This chain connects TRBV7-2 to TRBJ2-2; D remains ambiguous. The germline V gene has CDR1 SGHTA and CDR2 FQGNSA. The CDR3 loop spans 15 amino acids. The V end was cut by 4 bases, the J end by 0 bases, with 9 bases between. The CDR3 nucleotides read TGTGCCAGCAGCTACAGACGGACGAACACCGGGGAGCTGTTTTTT. Translated, it gives CASSYRRTNTGELFF.

The genes are TRBV7-2 and TRBJ1-2, with 12 positions matching TRBD1. Germline V gives CDR1 SGHTA, CDR2 FQGNSA. CDR3 length equals 16 residues. V shed 5 bases and J 4 bases; nucleotides not matched to a gene: 8. The CDR3 region has the DNA TGTGCCAGCAGCGCGGGCGGGACAGGGGGCTTCTATGGCTACACCTTC. Protein sequence: CASSAGGTGGFYGYTF.

The CDR3 protein is CASSLFGGATYNEQFF. CDR3 bases: TGTGCCAGCAGTTTATTTGGCGGGGCTACATACAATGAGCAGTTCTTC. The V and J genes are TRBV27 and TRBJ2-1; tentatively, D is TRBD2 (6 bases). CDR3 length equals 16 residues. CDR1 and CDR2 (germline): MNHEY, SMNVEV (reference sequence). V lost 1 base and J lost 4, with 14 bases in between.

The chain combines TRBV16 with TRBJ2-3, with TRBD2 identical over 14 bases. With 2 bases clipped from V and 4 bases from J, the junction kept 5 bases outside the gene matches. The CDR3 contains 17 residues. The germline gives CDR1 KGHSY, CDR2 FQNENV. The CDR3 spells CASSQRTSGRWADTQYF. The DNA of the CDR3 is TGTGCCAGCAGCCAACGGACTAGCGGGAGGTGGGCAGATACGCAGTATTTT.

This clone was detected once. The chain has TRBV30 and TRBJ2-5; no clear D gene. Looked up from germline, CDR1 is GTSNPN and CDR2 is SVGIG (reference sequence). V was shortened by 1 base and J by 4 bases, with 7 bases between the two germline ends. The CDR3 has 12 residues. Written as DNA, the CDR3 is TGTGCCTGGAGTGAGGCCGGAGAGACCCAGTACTTC. It encodes CAWSEAGETQYF.

This chain uses TRBV5-4 with TRBJ1-1, with 7 bases aligning to TRBD1. V was pared by 2 bases and J by 4 bases, with 8 bases of the junction left unmatched. The CDR3 spans 15 residues. Per germline, CDR1 SGHNT and CDR2 YYREEE (reference sequence). For the CDR3, the DNA is TGTGCCAGCAGCTTTGGGGACAGAGCCCCCACTGAAGCTTTCTTT. It translates to CASSFGDRAPTEAFF.